This T cell receptor beta chain derives from a study of chemoradiotherapy in HPV16-positive cancers. As for the study in general: Candidate HPV-specific T-cell clones and common TCR motifs came from functional assays in a couple of HPV16-positive patients. Study-wide results and limits: Candidate HPV-specific clones and E7-related TCR motifs grew in tumor during treatment.

This clone is a singleton in its sample. Its antigen remains unknown. The CDR3 covers 17 residues. Trimming took 0 bases from V and 8 from J; bases not matched to a gene: 11. Germline V gene sequence: CDR1 SGHDT, CDR2 YYEEEE. Data came from immunoSEQ multiplex PCR; TCRdb stores just in-frame clones and leaves some out. This table has about 66,000 clones, more than 70% appearing once. The TCR originated in a human donor with HPV-associated anogenital cancer. The sequencing here drew on blood, taken from a patient who underwent chemoradiotherapy. The chain recombines TRBV5-6 with TRBJ2-1; TRBD2 matches at 10 bases. CDR3 DNA sequence: TGTGCCAGCAGCTTGGTCTTGGTAGCGGGGGGTGAATATGAGCAGTTCTTC. The encoded protein is CASSLVLVAGGEYEQFF.